This T cell receptor (beta chain) was sequenced during a study of T cell changes during pregnancy in multiple sclerosis. CDR1 and CDR2 from the germline V gene are SNHLY and FYNNEI. The V gene end was trimmed by 2 bases and the J gene end by 3 bases; junction bases not matched to a gene: 4. The CDR3 loop spans 16 amino acids. TCRdb keeps only in-frame clones here, not all; method: immunoSEQ multiplex PCR. In the table there are 35,000 to 40,000 clones, 80% to 95% of which are singletons. This sequence originates from a female donor with multiple sclerosis, enrolled in a pregnancy study. This chain links TRBV2 with TRBJ2-3; 11 bases are shared with TRBD2. Sequenced here: CD8+ T cells from peripheral blood mononuclear cells, sampled in the third trimester of pregnancy. This CDR3 is CASSEPTSGSTDTQYF. CDR3 in DNA: TGTGCCAGCAGTGAACCAACTAGCGGGAGTACAGATACGCAGTATTTT.